A selection of T cell receptor beta chains follows, all from one sample in a study of T-cell memory formation after mild COVID-19. TCRdb reprocessed the 5' RACE reads via MiXCR and lists one record per CDR3 protein. This sample has about 200,000 distinct CDR3 sequences, with over 7.5% found just once. The sequencing sample was made of PBMCs or a T cell subset sorted from them (not recorded which). The receptors derive from a young man who had mild COVID-19 (a few samples of this study predate the infection). Cell type and time point are not known. The CDR3 runs from the conserved cysteine through the conserved F or W. The D gene is left open where the match is weak. Some rows have no size entry. The others give once, few or many, or a class for an expanded clone.

J gene: TRBJ2-7
CDR3 length: 12
V gene: TRBV20-1
D gene: -
clone size: few
CDR3 protein: CSASRDNYEQYF
CDR3 DNA: TGCAGTGCTAGCCGGGACAACTACGAGCAGTACTTC

J gene: TRBJ2-1
CDR3 length: 13
V gene: TRBV24-1
D gene: -
clone size: -
CDR3 protein: CATSGTPPNEQFF
CDR3 DNA: TGTGCCACCAGTGGGACTCCACCTAATGAGCAGTTCTTC

J gene: TRBJ1-2
CDR3 length: 13
V gene: TRBV19
D gene: -
clone size: few
CDR3 protein: CASSIPGNYGYTF
CDR3 DNA: TGTGCCAGTAGTATCCCTGGAAACTATGGCTACACCTTC

J gene: TRBJ2-5
CDR3 length: 15
V gene: TRBV2
D gene: -
clone size: few
CDR3 protein: CASSLGWGTQETQYF
CDR3 DNA: TGTGCCAGCAGCCTGGGGTGGGGCACCCAAGAGACCCAGTACTTC

J gene: TRBJ2-5
CDR3 length: 15
V gene: TRBV11-3
D gene: -
clone size: many
CDR3 protein: CASSLSRDHQETQYF
CDR3 DNA: TGTGCCAGCAGCTTATCCCGGGACCACCAAGAGACCCAGTACTTC

J gene: TRBJ1-1
CDR3 length: 13
V gene: TRBV10-3
D gene: -
clone size: many
CDR3 protein: CAITQQEGTEAFF
CDR3 DNA: TGTGCCATCACACAACAGGAGGGCACTGAAGCTTTCTTT

J gene: TRBJ2-1
CDR3 length: 15
V gene: TRBV5-6
D gene: -
clone size: -
CDR3 protein: CASSLRGGTYNEQFF
CDR3 DNA: TGTGCCAGCAGCTTGAGGGGGGGAACCTACAATGAGCAGTTCTTC

J gene: TRBJ2-5
CDR3 length: 15
V gene: TRBV5-4
D gene: -
clone size: -
CDR3 protein: CASSLGSGMGETQYF
CDR3 DNA: TGTGCCAGCAGCTTGGGGTCTGGGATGGGAGAGACCCAGTACTTC

J gene: TRBJ2-2
CDR3 length: 15
V gene: TRBV4-3
D gene: TRBD1
clone size: many
CDR3 protein: CASSQATGQPGELFF
CDR3 DNA: TGCGCCAGCAGCCAAGCAACGGGACAGCCCGGGGAGCTGTTTTTT

J gene: TRBJ2-3
CDR3 length: 13
V gene: TRBV5-1
D gene: -
clone size: few
CDR3 protein: CASSPGVGDTQYF
CDR3 DNA: TGCGCCAGCAGCCCGGGTGTTGGAGATACGCAGTATTTT

J gene: TRBJ2-3
CDR3 length: 12
V gene: TRBV2
D gene: TRBD2
clone size: -
CDR3 protein: CASRGLADTQYF
CDR3 DNA: TGTGCCAGCAGGGGACTAGCGGATACGCAGTATTTT